The T cell receptor (beta chain) described here comes from a study of radiation and T cells in renal cell carcinoma. The time point was: blood 4 weeks post-SBRT, at nephrectomy. This sample's treatment: 15 Gy SBRT to primary tumor, nephrectomy 4 weeks later. Radiation-treated patients gave blood at baseline, week 2 and week 4. The ends were cut back, 6 bases at V and 1 base at J, with 15 bases in the middle. The CDR3 loop spans 16 amino acids. Profiled with immunoSEQ multiplex PCR; TCRdb holds only in-frame clones, not every one. The sample shows around 95,000 clones, 75% to 85% of them seen only once.

The V gene is TRBV23-1, the J gene TRBJ2-2; tentative D call: TRBD2 (6 bases). TRBV23-1 is filed as an ORF, its function uncertain. The sample in question was blood, obtained from a patient whose treatment included radiotherapy and nephrectomy. This receptor was taken from a man aged 60 to 75 with renal cell carcinoma. Here the CDR3 reads CASSQEGTENTGELFF. The DNA of the CDR3 is TGCGCCAGCAGCCAGGAGGGGACGGAGAACACCGGGGAGCTGTTTTTT.